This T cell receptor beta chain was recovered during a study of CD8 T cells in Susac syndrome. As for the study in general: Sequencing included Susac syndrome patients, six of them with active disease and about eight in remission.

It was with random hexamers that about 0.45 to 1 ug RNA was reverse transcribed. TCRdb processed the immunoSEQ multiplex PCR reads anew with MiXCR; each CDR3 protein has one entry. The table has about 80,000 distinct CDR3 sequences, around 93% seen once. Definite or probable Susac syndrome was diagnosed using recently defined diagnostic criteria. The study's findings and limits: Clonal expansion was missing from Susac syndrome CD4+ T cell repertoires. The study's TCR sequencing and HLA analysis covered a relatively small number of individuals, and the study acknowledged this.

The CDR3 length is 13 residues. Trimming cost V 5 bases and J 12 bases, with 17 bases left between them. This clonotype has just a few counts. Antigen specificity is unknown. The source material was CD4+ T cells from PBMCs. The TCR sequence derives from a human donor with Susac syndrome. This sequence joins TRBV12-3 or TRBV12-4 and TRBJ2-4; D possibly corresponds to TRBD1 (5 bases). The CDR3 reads CASSTGFGNPQYF. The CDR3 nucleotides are TGTGCCAGCAGTACAGGTTTTGGTAACCCTCAGTACTTC.